One sample yielded the 19 T cell receptor beta chains listed below, sequenced in a study of blood T cell repertoires in COVID-19. Assay: immunoSEQ multiplex PCR; the TCRdb copy retains only in-frame clones and omits some. The table shows under 200,000 clones, with 65% to 85% occurring only once. Sample: peripheral blood. Every receptor here comes from a woman aged 80 or older with acute or convalescent COVID-19.

The chain couples TRBV5-6 to TRBJ2-5, with D perhaps matching TRBD2 (6 bases). The CDR3 covers 15 residues. In germline, CDR1 is SGHDT, CDR2 YYEEEE. Trimming removed 4 bases at V and 5 bases at J, with 18 bases between. In nucleotides, the CDR3 is TGTGCCAGCAGCCCGCTCGGGCGGGGTAAGGAGACCCAGTACTTC. Translation gives CASSPLGRGKETQYF. The whole variable domain, filled in from reference TRBV5-6 and TRBJ2-5, reads DAGVTQSPTHLIKTRGQQVTLRCSPKSGHDTVSWYQQALGQGPQFIFQYYEEEERQRGNFPDRFSGHQFPNYSSELNVNALLLGDSALYLCASSPLGRGKETQYFGPGTRLLVL.

The V gene is TRBV6-5, the J gene TRBJ1-1; 9 bases fit TRBD1. The CDR3 contains 13 residues. The ends lost 6 bases at V and 5 bases at J; junction bases unmatched: 4. CDR1 is MNHEY, CDR2 SVGAGI, per germline. In nucleotides, the CDR3 is TGTGCCAGCAGCCGGACAGGGGAAACTGAAGCTTTCTTT. Translation: CASSRTGETEAFF.

The CDR3 nucleotides are TGCGCCAGCAGCCTTCGGTTTCTAGCGGGATCTAGCACAGATACGCAGTATTTT. As protein: CASSLRFLAGSSTDTQYF. The chain combines TRBV5-1 with TRBJ2-3; 9 bases line up with TRBD2. The CDR3 has 18 residues. V dropped 4 bases and J dropped 0; count of bases not matched to a gene: 12. Per germline, CDR1 SGHRS and CDR2 YFSETQ.

V usage is TRBV10-3 and J usage is TRBJ1-5; TRBD1 agrees at 9 bases. CDR1 and CDR2 (germline): ENHRY, SYGVKD. This CDR3 has 15 amino acids. Losses at the gene ends were 9 bases for V and 0 bases for J; bases not matched to a gene: 6. The CDR3 coding sequence is TGTGCCATGACCGGGACAGGGTGTAGCAATCAGCCCCAGCATTTT. Protein: CAMTGTGCSNQPQHF.

In its sample, this clone was seen once. V gene TRBV5-6 combines with J gene TRBJ1-4, with TRBD1 matching 7 bases. Germline V lookup: CDR1 SGHDT, CDR2 YYEEEE. This CDR3 comprises 15 residues. The J segment lost 6 bases and the V segment lost 3 bases, leaving 8 bases of the junction unmatched. The CDR3 protein is CASSSLGGADEKLFF. For the CDR3, the DNA is TGTGCCAGCAGCTCGTTAGGGGGCGCGGATGAAAAACTGTTTTTT.

DNA for the CDR3: TGTGCCAGCCGGGCTAGCCAAGATACGCAGTATTTT. Its protein product is CASRASQDTQYF. V gene TRBV2 combines with J gene TRBJ2-3; a weak D match, TRBD2 (5 bases). The V end lost 8 bases, the J end lost 5 bases, and 11 bases lay between the germline ends. CDR3 size: 12 residues. Germline V gene lookup returns CDR1 SNHLY and CDR2 FYNNEI.

In DNA form, the CDR3 reads TGTGCCAGCAGCAGATACCGGGACAGAGACAGCAATCAGCCCCAGCATTTT. This gives the protein CASSRYRDRDSNQPQHF. V usage is TRBV7-6 and J usage is TRBJ1-5; 7 bases match TRBD1. V shed 5 bases and J 1 base; nucleotides not matched to a gene: 11. CDR1 is SGHVS, CDR2 FNYEAQ, per germline. The CDR3 is 17 residues long.

The V gene is TRBV14, the J gene TRBJ2-1, with 10 bases matching TRBD2. Germline CDR1 is SGHDN and CDR2 is FVKESK. The CDR3 runs 15 residues. The V and J ends lost 4 bases and 9 bases, in that order; junction bases with no gene match: 9. DNA for the CDR3: TGTGCCAGCAGCCCAGCGGGACTAGCGTTCAGTGAGCAGTTCTTC. Its protein is CASSPAGLAFSEQFF. Full variable domain (outside the CDR3, taken from reference TRBV14 and TRBJ2-1): EAGVTQFPSHSVIEKGQTVTLRCDPISGHDNLYWYRRVMGKEIKFLLHFVKESKQDESGMPNNRFLAERTGGTYSTLKVQPAELEDSGVYFCASSPAGLAFSEQFFGPGTRLTVL.

This chain connects TRBV19 to TRBJ1-5, with 9 bases matching TRBD1. Germline V CDR1 and CDR2: LNHDA, SQIVND (reference sequence). After removal of 8 bases from V and 6 bases from J, the junction contained 14 bases not matched to a gene. The length of the CDR3 is 16 residues. The CDR3 DNA reads TGTGCCAGTGGAAAGAAAGGGACAGGGTTTCTTCAGCCCCAGCATTTT. Its translation is CASGKKGTGFLQPQHF.

The chain couples TRBV5-6 to TRBJ1-2, with TRBD1 matching 8 bases. The CDR3 spans 15 residues. Germline trimming cut 3 bases from V and 4 bases from J; bases unmatched to any gene: 8. Germline V gene sequence: CDR1 SGHDT, CDR2 YYEEEE. In DNA, the CDR3 is TGTGCCAGCAGCTACCAGGGGGCGGGAGCCTATGGCTACACCTTC. It yields the protein CASSYQGAGAYGYTF.

This chain connects TRBV30 to TRBJ1-1; TRBD1 might be the D (6 bases). Germline assignment: CDR1 GTSNPN and CDR2 SVGIG (reference sequence). The V end was cut by 5 bases, the J end by 12 bases, with 19 bases between. The CDR3 totals 12 residues. The CDR3: CAWPAPGTQTFF. Here the CDR3 DNA reads TGTGCCTGGCCAGCCCCCGGGACACAAACTTTCTTT.

This clone was seen just once. The chain recombines TRBV2 with TRBJ2-7; 8 bases match TRBD1. The V and J ends lost 4 bases and 3 bases, in that order; junction bases with no gene match: 8. This CDR3 region has 15 residues. CDR1 and CDR2 (germline): SNHLY, FYNNEI. The CDR3 here is CASSVYQGASYEQYF. CDR3 nucleotide sequence: TGTGCCAGCAGTGTATACCAGGGGGCTAGCTACGAGCAGTACTTC.

The chain couples TRBV6-5 to TRBJ1-2; 8 nucleotides agree with TRBD1. Germline V gives CDR1 MNHEY, CDR2 SVGAGI. CDR3 size: 15 residues. With 6 bases clipped from V and 4 bases from J, the junction kept 10 bases outside the gene matches. The CDR3 sequence is CASRRGQGYGYGYTF. CDR3 DNA: TGTGCCAGCAGGAGAGGACAGGGTTATGGCTATGGCTACACCTTC.

The V call is TRBV14, the J call TRBJ2-7, with 10 bases matching TRBD2. Trimming took 0 bases from V and 5 from J; bases not matched to a gene: 10. CDR1 is SGHDN and CDR2 is FVKESK in the germline V gene. The CDR3 covers 17 residues. CDR3 sequence: CASSQDRVSGRIDEQYF. For the CDR3, the DNA is TGTGCCAGCAGCCAAGATCGGGTTAGCGGGAGGATAGACGAGCAGTACTTC.

This chain connects TRBV3-1 (or the pseudogene TRBV3-2) to TRBJ1-1; 7 positions match TRBD1. The CDR3 sequence is 14 residues long. V was clipped by 7 bases and J by 8 bases; unmatched bases: 13. In germline, CDR1 is LGHDT, CDR2 YNNKEL (reference sequence). CDR3 in DNA: TGTGCCAGCAATCAAATGGAGGGGGCCGGGGAAGCTTTCTTT. Encoded protein: CASNQMEGAGEAFF.

The V gene is TRBV5-4, the J gene TRBJ1-1; a possible D gene is TRBD1 (5 bases). Per the germline V gene, CDR1 is SGHNT and CDR2 is YYREEE (reference sequence). V lost 4 bases, J lost 2 bases, and 15 bases lay in between. The CDR3 is 15 residues long. CDR3 sequence reads: CASSGGSRGNTEAFF. In DNA, the CDR3 is TGTGCCAGCAGCGGGGGGTCTAGGGGTAACACTGAAGCTTTCTTT.

In its sample, this clone was seen a few times. The chain has TRBV4-2 and TRBJ2-2, with a weak D call TRBD2 (6 bases). There are 17 residues in the CDR3. The V and J ends lost 0 bases and 2 bases respectively, with 13 bases between them. Germline V gene data show CDR1 as LGHNA and CDR2 as YNFKEQ. The chain's CDR3 is CASSQDGLTYNTGELFF. The DNA of the CDR3 is TGTGCCAGCAGCCAAGATGGACTAACTTACAACACCGGGGAGCTGTTTTTT.

The chain combines TRBV7-6 with TRBJ2-2; 12 bases are shared with TRBD2. Germline CDR1 reads SGHVS; CDR2 reads FNYEAQ. V lost 8 bases and J lost 6; bases outside the gene matches: 7. The CDR3 covers 15 residues. CDR3 amino acids: CASRRLAGVSGELFF. CDR3 coding DNA: TGTGCCAGCCGCAGACTAGCGGGAGTTTCCGGGGAGCTGTTTTTT. Based on the CDR3 plus reference TRBV7-6 and TRBJ2-2, the full variable domain is GAGVSQSPRYKVTKRGQDVALRCDPISGHVSLYWYRQALGQGPEFLTYFNYEAQQDKSGLPNDRFSAERPEGSISTLTIQRTEQRDSAMYRCASRRLAGVSGELFFGEGSRLTVL.

This sequence joins TRBV7-3 and TRBJ2-1; D uncertain. Germline assignment: CDR1 SGHTA and CDR2 FQGTGA. V lost 3 bases and J lost 5, with 11 bases in between. This CDR3 comprises 14 residues. This CDR3 reads CASSFYGGDNEQFF. The DNA of the CDR3 is TGTGCCAGCAGCTTTTATGGTGGAGACAATGAGCAGTTCTTC. The full variable domain, its missing parts supplied by reference TRBV7-3 and TRBJ2-1, is GAGVSQTPSNKVTEKGKYVELRCDPISGHTALYWYRQSLGQGPEFLIYFQGTGAADDSGLPNDRFFAVRPEGSVSTLKIQRTERGDSAVYLCASSFYGGDNEQFFGPGTRLTVL.